This T cell receptor beta chain was found in a study of identifying expanded T cells in peripheral blood. Regarding the study as a whole: Differentially abundant clones: 1 to 1.5 between replicates, 15 to 17 at around 14 days, 18 to 20 at four. Across healthy donors, higher total template counts meant significantly greater approximately 2-week count variance.

The CDR3 runs to 13 residues. The V gene lost 7 bases and the J gene lost 0 bases, with 11 bases spanning the gap. The germline V gene encodes CDR1 SGHRS and CDR2 YFSETQ. TCRdb's table, derived via immunoSEQ multiplex PCR, lists solely in-frame clones and lacks some. The sample yields tens of thousands of clones, around 84% seen once. Comments on this clone: What it binds is unknown.

Collection occurred without any documented infections or immune events in donors. The TCR comes from a person between 18 and 75 years old in good health. The chain carries TRBV5-1 and TRBJ2-7, with D possibly called TRBD1 or TRBD2 (5 bases each). The sample was blood. The CDR3 nucleotides are TGCGCCAGCCAGGGAGTCTACTCCTACGAGCAGTACTTC. Amino acid sequence: CASQGVYSYEQYF.